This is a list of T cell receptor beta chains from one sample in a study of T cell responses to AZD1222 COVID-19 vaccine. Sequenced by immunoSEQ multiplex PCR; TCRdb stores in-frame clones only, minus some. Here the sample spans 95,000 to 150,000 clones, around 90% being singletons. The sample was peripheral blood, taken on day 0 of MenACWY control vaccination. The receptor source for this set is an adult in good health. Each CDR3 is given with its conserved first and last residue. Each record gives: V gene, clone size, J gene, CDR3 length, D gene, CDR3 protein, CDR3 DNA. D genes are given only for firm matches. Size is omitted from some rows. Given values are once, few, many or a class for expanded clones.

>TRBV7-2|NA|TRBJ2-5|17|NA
CASSLVNPRVEGGDQYF
TGTGCCAGCAGCTTAGTGAATCCCCGAGTGGAAGGGGGAGACCAGTACTTC
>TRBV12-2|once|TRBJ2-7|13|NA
CASRLGQDYEQYF
TGTGCAAGTCGCTTAGGACAGGACTACGAGCAGTACTTC
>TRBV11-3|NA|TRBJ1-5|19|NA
CASSPRCLGAGVFNQPQHF
TGTGCCAGCAGCCCCAGATGTCTGGGGGCTGGAGTGTTCAATCAGCCCCAGCATTTT
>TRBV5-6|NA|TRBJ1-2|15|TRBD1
CASSAWDSPMSVYTF
TGTGCCAGCAGCGCGTGGGACAGTCCAATGAGCGTCTACACCTTC
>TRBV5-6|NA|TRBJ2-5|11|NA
CASSGGGTQYF
TGTGCCAGCAGCGGCGGCGGGACCCAGTACTTC
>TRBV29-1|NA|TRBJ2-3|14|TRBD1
CSVHGTGRADTQYF
TGCAGCGTCCACGGGACAGGGAGGGCAGATACGCAGTATTTT
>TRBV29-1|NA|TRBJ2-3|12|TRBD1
CSGQGSTDTQYF
TGCAGCGGACAGGGGAGCACAGATACGCAGTATTTT
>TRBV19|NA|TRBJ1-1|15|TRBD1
CASRTRGQGNTEAFF
TGTGCCAGTAGGACTCGGGGACAGGGAAACACTGAAGCTTTCTTT
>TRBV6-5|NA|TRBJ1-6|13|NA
CASSYFTDSPLHF
TGTGCCAGCAGTTACTTCACAGATTCACCCCTCCACTTT
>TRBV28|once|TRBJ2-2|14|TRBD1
CASFRDRVRGELFF
TGTGCCAGTTTCCGGGACAGGGTTAGAGGGGAGCTGTTTTTT
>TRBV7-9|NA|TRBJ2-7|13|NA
CASSPRETYEQYF
TGTGCCAGCAGCCCGAGGGAAACCTACGAGCAGTACTTC
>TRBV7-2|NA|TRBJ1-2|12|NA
CASSSTDYGYTF
TGTGCCAGCAGCTCGACGGACTATGGCTACACCTTC
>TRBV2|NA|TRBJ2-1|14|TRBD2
CASRGGSSYNEQFF
TGTGCCAGCCGCGGGGGGTCCTCCTACAATGAGCAGTTCTTC
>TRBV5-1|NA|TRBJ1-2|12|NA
CASTAGWDGYTF
TGCGCCTCCACGGCAGGGTGGGATGGCTACACCTTC
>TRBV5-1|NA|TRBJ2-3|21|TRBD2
CASNQSPEELWREGQTDTQYF
TGCGCCAGCAACCAGAGCCCGGAAGAGCTGTGGCGGGAGGGCCAGACAGATACGCAGTATTTT